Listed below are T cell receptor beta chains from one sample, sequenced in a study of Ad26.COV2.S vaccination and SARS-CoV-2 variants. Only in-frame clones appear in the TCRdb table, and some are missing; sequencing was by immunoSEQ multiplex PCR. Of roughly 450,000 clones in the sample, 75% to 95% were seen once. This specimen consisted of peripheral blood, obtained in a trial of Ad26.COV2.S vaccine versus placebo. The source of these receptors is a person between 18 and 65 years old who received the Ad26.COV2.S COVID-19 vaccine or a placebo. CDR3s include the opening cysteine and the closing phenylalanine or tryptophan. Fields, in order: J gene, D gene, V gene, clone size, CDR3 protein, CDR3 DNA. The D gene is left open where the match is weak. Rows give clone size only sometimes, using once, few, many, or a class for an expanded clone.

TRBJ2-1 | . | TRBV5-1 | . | CASSLGGSSYNEQFF | TGCGCCAGCAGCTTGGGGGGGAGCTCCTACAATGAGCAGTTCTTC
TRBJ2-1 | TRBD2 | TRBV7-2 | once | CASSAYSSGMRINEQFF | TGTGCCAGCAGCGCGTATTCTAGCGGGATGAGAATCAATGAGCAGTTCTTC
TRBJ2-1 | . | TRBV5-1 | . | CASSPIGPAENEQFF | TGCGCCAGCAGCCCTATTGGCCCAGCAGAAAATGAGCAGTTCTTC
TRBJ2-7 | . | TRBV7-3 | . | CASSFTPTGNSYEQYF | TGTGCCAGCAGCTTTACCCCGACAGGCAACTCCTACGAGCAGTACTTC
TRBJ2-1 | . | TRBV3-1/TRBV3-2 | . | CASSYRSQSYNEQFF | TGTGCCAGCAGCTACAGGTCTCAGAGCTACAATGAGCAGTTCTTC
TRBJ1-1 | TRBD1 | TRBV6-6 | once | CASSYPGQGVDTEAFF | TGTGCCAGCAGTTACCCGGGACAGGGGGTTGACACTGAAGCTTTCTTT
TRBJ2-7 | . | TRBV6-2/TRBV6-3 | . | CASSYSTRQGDEQYF | TGTGCCAGCAGTTACTCGACGCGTCAGGGTGACGAGCAGTACTTC
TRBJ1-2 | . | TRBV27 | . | CASSLRAAGYGYTF | TGTGCCAGCAGTTTGAGGGCAGCCGGCTATGGCTACACCTTC
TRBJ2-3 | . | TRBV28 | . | CASSLEIRARTDTQYF | TGTGCCAGCAGTTTGGAGATTCGGGCGAGGACAGATACGCAGTATTTT
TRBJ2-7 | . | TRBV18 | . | CASSDRDGYEQYF | TGTGCCAGCTCAGACCGGGACGGGTACGAGCAGTACTTC
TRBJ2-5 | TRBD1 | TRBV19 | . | CASSKTGAQETQYF | TGTGCCAGTAGTAAGACAGGGGCCCAAGAGACCCAGTACTTC
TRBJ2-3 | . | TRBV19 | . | CASSIGSKILDTQYF | TGTGCCAGTAGTATAGGTTCCAAGATACTAGATACGCAGTATTTT
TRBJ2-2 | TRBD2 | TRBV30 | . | CAWSVRGRPGTGELFF | TGTGCCTGGAGTGTACGCGGGAGGCCCGGCACCGGGGAGCTGTTTTTT
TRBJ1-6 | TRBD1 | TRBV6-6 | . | CASRRWTGRETPQIRISPLHF | TGTGCCAGCAGACGATGGACAGGGAGGGAGACGCCCCAAATAAGAATTTCACCCCTCCACTTT
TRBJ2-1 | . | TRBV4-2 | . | CASSQDLKVGEQFF | TGTGCCAGCAGCCAAGATCTCAAGGTGGGTGAGCAGTTCTTC
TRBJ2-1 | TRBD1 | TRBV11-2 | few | CASSGQGEEEQFF | TGTGCCAGCAGCGGACAGGGGGAAGAGGAGCAGTTCTTC
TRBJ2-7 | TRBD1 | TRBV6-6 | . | CASIQGAEQYF | TGTGCCAGCATTCAGGGGGCCGAGCAGTACTTC
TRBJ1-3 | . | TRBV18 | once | CASSPVNSGNTIYF | TGTGCCAGCTCACCGGTCAACTCTGGAAACACCATATATTTT
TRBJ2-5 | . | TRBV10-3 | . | CATTDQETQYF | TGTGCCACGACAGATCAAGAGACCCAGTACTTC
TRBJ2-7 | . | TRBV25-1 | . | CASSEYPGFYEQYF | TGTGCCAGCAGTGAATATCCTGGATTCTACGAGCAGTACTTC